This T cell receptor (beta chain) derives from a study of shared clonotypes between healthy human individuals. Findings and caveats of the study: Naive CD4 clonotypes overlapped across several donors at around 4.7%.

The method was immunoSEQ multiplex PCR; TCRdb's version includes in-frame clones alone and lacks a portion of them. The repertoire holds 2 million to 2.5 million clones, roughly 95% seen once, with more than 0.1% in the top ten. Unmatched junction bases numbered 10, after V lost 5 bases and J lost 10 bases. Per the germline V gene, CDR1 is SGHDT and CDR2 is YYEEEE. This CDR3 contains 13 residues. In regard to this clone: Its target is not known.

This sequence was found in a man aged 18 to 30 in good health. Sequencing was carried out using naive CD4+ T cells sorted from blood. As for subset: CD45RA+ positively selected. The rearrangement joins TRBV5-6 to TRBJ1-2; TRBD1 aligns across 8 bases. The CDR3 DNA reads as TGTGCCAGCAGACCCGGGACAGGTCGCGTCTACACCTTC. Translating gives CASRPGTGRVYTF.